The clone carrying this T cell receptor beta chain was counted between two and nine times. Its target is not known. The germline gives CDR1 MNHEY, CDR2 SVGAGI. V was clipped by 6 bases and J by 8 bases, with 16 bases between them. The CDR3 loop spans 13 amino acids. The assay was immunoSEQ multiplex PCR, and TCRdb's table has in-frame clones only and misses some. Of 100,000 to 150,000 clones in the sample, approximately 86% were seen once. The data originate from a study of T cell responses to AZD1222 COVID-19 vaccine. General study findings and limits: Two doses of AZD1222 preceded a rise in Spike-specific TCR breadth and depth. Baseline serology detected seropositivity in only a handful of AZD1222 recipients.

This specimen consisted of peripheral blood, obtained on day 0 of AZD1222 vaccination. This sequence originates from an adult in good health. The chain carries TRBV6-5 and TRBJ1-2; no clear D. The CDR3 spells CASSTRLIGGYTF. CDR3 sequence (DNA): TGTGCCAGCAGCACACGACTAATCGGGGGCTACACCTTC.